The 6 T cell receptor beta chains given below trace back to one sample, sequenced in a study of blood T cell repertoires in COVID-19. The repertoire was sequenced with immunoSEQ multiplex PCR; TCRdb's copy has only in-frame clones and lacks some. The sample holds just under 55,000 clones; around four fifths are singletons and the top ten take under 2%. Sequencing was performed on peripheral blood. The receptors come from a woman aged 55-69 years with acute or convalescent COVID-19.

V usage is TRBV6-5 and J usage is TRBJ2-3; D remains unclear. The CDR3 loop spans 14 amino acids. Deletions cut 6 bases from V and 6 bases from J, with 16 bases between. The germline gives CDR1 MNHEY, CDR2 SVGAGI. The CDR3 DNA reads TGTGCCAGCAGGCCGGGTCACGGGTGGGATACGCAGTATTTT. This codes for CASRPGHGWDTQYF.

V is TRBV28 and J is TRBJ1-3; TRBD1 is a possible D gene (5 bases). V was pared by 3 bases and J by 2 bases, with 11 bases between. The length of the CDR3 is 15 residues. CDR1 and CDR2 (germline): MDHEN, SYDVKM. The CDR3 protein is CASSFPGGTGNTIYF. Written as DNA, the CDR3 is TGTGCCAGCAGTTTCCCGGGGGGTACTGGAAACACCATATATTTT. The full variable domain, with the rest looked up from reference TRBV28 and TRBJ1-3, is DVKVTQSSRYLVKRTGEKVFLECVQDMDHENMFWYRQDPGLGLRLIYFSYDVKMKEKGDIPEGYSVSREKKERFSLILESASTNQTSMYLCASSFPGGTGNTIYFGEGSWLTVV.

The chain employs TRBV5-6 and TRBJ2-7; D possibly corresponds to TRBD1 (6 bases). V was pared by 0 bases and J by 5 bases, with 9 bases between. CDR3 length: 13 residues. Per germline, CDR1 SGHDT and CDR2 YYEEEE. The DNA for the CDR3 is TGTGCCAGCAGCTTGGCCAGGACAGACGAGCAGTACTTC. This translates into CASSLARTDEQYF.

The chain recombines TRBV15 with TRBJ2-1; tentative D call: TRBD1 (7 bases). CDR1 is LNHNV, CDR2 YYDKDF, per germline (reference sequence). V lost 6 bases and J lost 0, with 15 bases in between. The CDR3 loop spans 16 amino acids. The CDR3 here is CATSRGQTSSYNEQFF. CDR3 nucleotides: TGTGCCACCAGTCGGGGACAGACTAGCTCCTACAATGAGCAGTTCTTC.

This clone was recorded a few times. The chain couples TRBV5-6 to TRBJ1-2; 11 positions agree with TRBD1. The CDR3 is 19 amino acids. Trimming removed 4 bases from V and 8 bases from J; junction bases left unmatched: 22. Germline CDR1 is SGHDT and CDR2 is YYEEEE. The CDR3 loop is CASSIGGGQGARGLLGYTF. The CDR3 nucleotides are TGTGCCAGCAGCATTGGTGGAGGACAGGGGGCGCGGGGCTTATTAGGCTACACCTTC.

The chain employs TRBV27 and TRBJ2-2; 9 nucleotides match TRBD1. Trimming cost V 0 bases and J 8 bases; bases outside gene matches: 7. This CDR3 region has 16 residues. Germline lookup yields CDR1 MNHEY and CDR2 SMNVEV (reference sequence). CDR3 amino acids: CASSLSTGGPTGELFF. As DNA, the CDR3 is TGTGCCAGCAGTTTATCGACAGGGGGACCCACGGGGGAGCTGTTTTTT.